The entry below gives a single TCR beta chain sequence along with its context. The entry originates in a study of monozygotic twins with inflammatory bowel disease. TCRdb re-called the 5' RACE reads and shows each CDR3 protein once, DNA omitted. The listing contains 80,000 or so distinct CDR3 sequences. Each donor gave around 2.5 ml of peripheral blood. Total RNA from whole blood was isolated with no T cell sorting. CDR1 DFQATT and CDR2 SNEGSKA come from the germline V gene (reference sequence). The CDR3 runs 18 residues. The receptor comes from a human donor with ulcerative colitis or Crohn's disease, or a healthy co-twin of an affected twin (not recorded which). The chain carries TRBV20-1 and TRBJ2-1; no DNA is available, so the TRBD2 call from TCRdb remains unchecked. Sequencing input: blood. CDR3 amino acids: CSARPRLAGGSSYNEQFF.